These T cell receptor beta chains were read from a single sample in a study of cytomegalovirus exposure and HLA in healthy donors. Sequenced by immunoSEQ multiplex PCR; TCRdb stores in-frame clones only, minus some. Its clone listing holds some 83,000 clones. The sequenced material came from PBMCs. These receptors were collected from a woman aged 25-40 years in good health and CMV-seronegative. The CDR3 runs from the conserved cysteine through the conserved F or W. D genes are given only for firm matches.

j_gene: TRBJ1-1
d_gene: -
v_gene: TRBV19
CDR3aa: CASSIGQEAFF
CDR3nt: TGTGCCAGTAGTATAGGGCAAGAAGCTTTCTTT

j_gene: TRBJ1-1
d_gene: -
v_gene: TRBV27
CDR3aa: CASSLRGFTEAFF
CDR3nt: TGTGCCAGCAGTTTACGCGGATTCACTGAAGCTTTCTTT

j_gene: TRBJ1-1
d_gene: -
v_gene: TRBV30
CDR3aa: CAWRLTGNTEAFF
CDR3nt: TGTGCCTGGAGGCTTACAGGGAACACTGAAGCTTTCTTT

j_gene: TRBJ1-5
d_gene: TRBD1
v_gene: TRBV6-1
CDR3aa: CASSEAGGDQPQHF
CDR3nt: TGTGCCAGCAGTGAAGCAGGGGGCGATCAGCCCCAGCATTTT

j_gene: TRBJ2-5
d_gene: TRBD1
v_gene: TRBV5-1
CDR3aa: CASSPGTGGAETQYF
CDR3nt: TGCGCCAGCAGTCCCGGGACAGGGGGGGCAGAGACCCAGTACTTC

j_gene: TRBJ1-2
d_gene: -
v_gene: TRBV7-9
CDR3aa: CASSSQPNYGYTF
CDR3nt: TGTGCCAGCAGCTCACAGCCCAACTATGGCTACACCTTC

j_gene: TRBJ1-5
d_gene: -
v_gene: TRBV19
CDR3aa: CASKLSRNQPQHF
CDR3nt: TGTGCCAGTAAGTTGAGTCGCAATCAGCCCCAGCATTTT

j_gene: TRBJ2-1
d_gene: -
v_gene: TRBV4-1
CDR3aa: CASSRSDNPYNEQFF
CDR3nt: TGCGCCAGCAGCCGATCAGATAACCCCTACAATGAGCAGTTCTTC

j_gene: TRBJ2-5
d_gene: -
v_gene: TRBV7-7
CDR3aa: CASSLRGAQETQYF
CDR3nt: TGTGCTAGCAGCTTACGGGGTGCCCAAGAGACCCAGTACTTC

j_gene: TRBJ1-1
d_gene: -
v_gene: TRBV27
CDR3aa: CATRTAGNTEAFF
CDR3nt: TGTGCCACAAGGACGGCGGGGAACACTGAAGCTTTCTTT

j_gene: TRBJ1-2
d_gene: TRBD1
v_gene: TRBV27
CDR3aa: CASSPATGGAPNGYTF
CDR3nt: TGTGCCAGCAGTCCAGCGACAGGGGGCGCACCAAATGGCTACACCTTC

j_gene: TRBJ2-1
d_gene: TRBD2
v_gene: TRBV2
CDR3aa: CAAGDSGQNEQFF
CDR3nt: TGTGCCGCCGGCGATAGCGGGCAGAATGAGCAGTTCTTC

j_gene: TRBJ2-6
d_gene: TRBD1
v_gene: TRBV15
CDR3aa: CATSRPGQGAFGANVLTF
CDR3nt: TGTGCCACCAGCAGACCGGGACAGGGGGCGTTTGGGGCCAACGTCCTGACTTTC

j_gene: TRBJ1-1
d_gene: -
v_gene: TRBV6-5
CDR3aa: CASKAGAKNTEAFF
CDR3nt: TGTGCCAGCAAGGCAGGGGCTAAGAACACTGAAGCTTTCTTT

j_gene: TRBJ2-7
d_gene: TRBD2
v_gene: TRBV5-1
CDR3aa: CASSLGSGDYEQYF
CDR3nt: TGCGCCAGCAGCTTGGGGAGCGGGGACTACGAGCAGTACTTC

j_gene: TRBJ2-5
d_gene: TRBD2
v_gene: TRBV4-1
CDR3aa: CASSLGGLAQETQYF
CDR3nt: TGCGCCAGCAGCCTGGGAGGACTAGCCCAAGAGACCCAGTACTTC

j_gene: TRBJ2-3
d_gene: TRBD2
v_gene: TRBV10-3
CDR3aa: CAISESRTSGGRSTDTQYF
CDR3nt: TGTGCCATCAGTGAGTCCCGGACTAGCGGGGGGAGAAGCACAGATACGCAGTATTTT

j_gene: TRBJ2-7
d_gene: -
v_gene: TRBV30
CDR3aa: CALRGLNEQYF
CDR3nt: TGTGCCCTTAGAGGTCTCAACGAGCAGTACTTC

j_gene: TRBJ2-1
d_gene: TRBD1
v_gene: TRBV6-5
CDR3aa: CASSHDRGPYNEQFF
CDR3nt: TGTGCCAGCAGCCATGACAGGGGTCCCTACAATGAGCAGTTCTTC

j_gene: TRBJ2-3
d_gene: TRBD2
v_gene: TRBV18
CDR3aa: CASSRLAGGSDTQYF
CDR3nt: TGTGCCAGCTCACGACTAGCGGGAGGCTCAGATACGCAGTATTTT

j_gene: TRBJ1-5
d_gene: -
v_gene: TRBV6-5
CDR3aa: CASSYGEGQPQHF
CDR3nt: TGTGCCAGCAGTTACGGGGAGGGTCAGCCCCAGCATTTT

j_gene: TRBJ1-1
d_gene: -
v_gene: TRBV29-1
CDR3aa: CSVEPRENTEAFF
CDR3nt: TGCAGCGTTGAGCCCAGGGAGAACACTGAAGCTTTCTTT